These 16 T cell receptor beta chains share one sample of origin, sequenced in a study of blood T cell repertoires in COVID-19. TCRdb keeps only in-frame clones here, not all; method: immunoSEQ multiplex PCR. The sample lists 90,000 to 150,000 clones, 79% occurring once. The sequenced sample consisted of peripheral blood. The receptors stem from a woman of 80 years or more with acute or convalescent COVID-19.

This sequence joins TRBV28 and TRBJ1-1, with a possible D match to TRBD1 (6 bases). This CDR3 spans 17 amino acids. CDR1 is MDHEN, CDR2 SYDVKM, per germline. The germline V and J ends were trimmed by 5 bases and 0 bases, with 19 bases remaining between them. CDR3 region: CASSTLGGPGMNTEAFF. The DNA of the CDR3 is TGTGCCAGCAGTACCCTCGGGGGGCCGGGGATGAACACTGAAGCTTTCTTT.

The rearrangement joins TRBV30 to TRBJ1-2; 7 positions agree with TRBD1. The CDR3 length is 12 residues. Germline V gives CDR1 GTSNPN, CDR2 SVGIG (reference sequence). The junction had 7 bases not matched to a gene; V was cut back by 8 bases and J by 4 bases. The CDR3 coding sequence is TGTGCCCTGGAGGGGGCAGGCTATGGCTACACCTTC. Amino acids: CALEGAGYGYTF. Full variable domain (missing parts from reference TRBV30 and TRBJ1-2): SQTIHQWPATLVQPVGSPLSLECTVEGTSNPNLYWYRQAAGRGLQLLFYSVGIGQISSEVPQNLSASRPQDRQFILSSKKLLLSDSGFYLCALEGAGYGYTFGSGTRLTVV.

The V gene is TRBV7-2, the J gene TRBJ1-5; D gene unclear. The CDR3 is 14 residues long. V lost 6 bases and J lost 5, with 14 bases in between. Germline V gene data show CDR1 as SGHTA and CDR2 as FQGNSA. CDR3 bases: TGTGCCAGCAGTTCCGGGTCCCTCGATCAGCCCCAGCATTTT. Amino acids: CASSSGSLDQPQHF.

This chain connects TRBV2 to TRBJ1-3; D ambiguous. The germline V and J ends were trimmed by 4 bases and 2 bases, with 12 bases remaining between them. The CDR3 is 15 residues long. Germline V gene lookup returns CDR1 SNHLY and CDR2 FYNNEI. CDR3 in amino acids: CASSVGRAAGNTIYF. CDR3 sequence (DNA): TGTGCCAGCAGTGTGGGCCGCGCCGCTGGAAACACCATATATTTT.

The chain recombines TRBV9 with TRBJ2-3; a weak D match, TRBD2 (5 bases). The CDR3 contains 14 residues. Germline loops: CDR1 SGDLS, CDR2 YYNGEE. Trimming cost V 3 bases and J 7 bases, with 15 bases left between them. In DNA form, the CDR3 reads TGTGCCAGCAGCGGCCCTACTAGTAGAAATACGCAGTATTTT. Translated, it gives CASSGPTSRNTQYF.

CDR3 sequence: CASSLDHMGTGVNSPLHF. DNA for the CDR3: TGTGCCAGCAGCTTAGATCACATGGGGACAGGGGTTAATTCACCCCTCCACTTT. The rearrangement joins TRBV11-2 to TRBJ1-6; TRBD1 matches 10 bases. This CDR3 region has 18 residues. The germline gives CDR1 SGHAT, CDR2 FQNNGV. After removal of 0 bases from V and 6 bases from J, the junction contained 8 bases not matched to a gene.

This clone was counted once. The chain joins TRBV3-1 (or the pseudogene TRBV3-2) to TRBJ2-7; 8 bases fit TRBD2. CDR1 and CDR2 (germline): LGHDT, YNNKEL (reference sequence). Losses at the gene ends were 0 bases for V and 2 bases for J; bases not matched to a gene: 6. The CDR3 runs 16 residues. This CDR3 is CASSQDFGGGTYEQYF. The CDR3 DNA follows: TGTGCCAGCAGCCAAGATTTCGGGGGGGGCACCTACGAGCAGTACTTC.

This clone was counted many times. The V gene is TRBV7-2, the J gene TRBJ2-7, with 9 positions matching TRBD2. Germline V CDR1 and CDR2: SGHTA, FQGNSA. The trim removed 1 base at V and 3 bases at J, leaving 13 bases unmatched. This CDR3 contains 18 residues. The CDR3 loop is CASSLGGGLATGFYEQYF. In DNA form, the CDR3 reads TGTGCCAGCAGCTTAGGAGGGGGACTAGCTACGGGTTTCTACGAGCAGTACTTC.

V and J are TRBV27 and TRBJ2-2, with a weak D call TRBD1 (8 bases). Trimming removed 6 bases at V and 4 bases at J, with 15 bases between. The CDR3 is 15 residues long. In germline, CDR1 is MNHEY, CDR2 SMNVEV (reference sequence). The CDR3 DNA follows: TGTGCCAGCAGCCGACAGGGGAGGGCCACCGGGGAGCTGTTTTTT. Its protein product is CASSRQGRATGELFF.

In regard to this clone: Other DNA sequences from this sample encode an identical CDR3 as well. The rearrangement links TRBV7-2 to TRBJ1-4; D gene uncertain. Per the germline V gene, CDR1 is SGHTA and CDR2 is FQGNSA. The V end lost 2 bases, the J end lost 5 bases, and 6 bases lay between the germline ends. This CDR3 comprises 13 residues. CDR3: CASSLTVNEKLFF. CDR3 in DNA: TGTGCCAGCAGCTTAACAGTGAATGAAAAACTGTTTTTT. Based on the CDR3 plus reference TRBV7-2 and TRBJ1-4, the full variable domain is GAGVSQSPSNKVTEKGKDVELRCDPISGHTALYWYRQSLGQGLEFLIYFQGNSAPDKSGLPSDRFSAERTGGSVSTLTIQRTQQEDSAVYLCASSLTVNEKLFFGSGTQLSVL.

The rearrangement joins TRBV7-3 to TRBJ2-7; 9 bases are a match to TRBD1. Germline-derived CDR1 and CDR2 are SGHTA and FQGTGA. The CDR3 is made up of 15 amino acids. Trimming removed 2 bases from V and 6 bases from J; junction bases left unmatched: 8. DNA of the CDR3: TGTGCCAGCAGCTTAGCCTGGGGACAGGGTGCCGAGCAGTACTTC. This sequence encodes CASSLAWGQGAEQYF. Together with reference TRBV7-3 and TRBJ2-7, the CDR3 gives the full variable domain: GAGVSQTPSNKVTEKGKYVELRCDPISGHTALYWYRQSLGQGPEFLIYFQGTGAADDSGLPNDRFFAVRPEGSVSTLKIQRTERGDSAVYLCASSLAWGQGAEQYFGPGTRLTVT.

V and J are TRBV7-9 and TRBJ1-2; TRBD1 matches 9 bases. Germline trimming cut 1 base from V and 8 bases from J; bases unmatched to any gene: 11. CDR1 and CDR2 from the germline V gene are SEHNR and FQNEAQ (reference sequence). This CDR3 contains 16 residues. The CDR3 protein is CASSLGGQGPRGGYTF. The CDR3 DNA is TGTGCCAGCAGCTTAGGGGGACAGGGCCCCCGCGGAGGCTACACCTTC.

The chain is built from TRBV19 and TRBJ1-5; D might be TRBD1 (5 bases). Germline-derived CDR1 and CDR2 are LNHDA and SQIVND (reference sequence). CDR3 length equals 16 residues. Trimming stripped 4 bases from V and 3 bases from J, with 16 bases between. Here the CDR3 DNA reads TGTGCCAGTAGTACCCGTCGGGGGACCCACAATCAGCCCCAGCATTTT. Translated, it gives CASSTRRGTHNQPQHF.

This chain uses TRBV14 with TRBJ2-1; 10 nucleotides align to TRBD2. The germline V gene encodes CDR1 SGHDN and CDR2 FVKESK. The V gene end was trimmed by 4 bases and the J gene end by 9 bases; junction bases not matched to a gene: 21. The CDR3 has 19 residues. The CDR3 spells CASSRLAGASLAAISEQFF. In DNA, the CDR3 is TGTGCCAGCAGCCGCCTAGCGGGGGCCTCGCTAGCAGCGATTAGTGAGCAGTTCTTC.

The CDR3 sequence is CAMGGTGRVEVNTEAFF. CDR3 nucleotides: TGTGCCATGGGTGGGACAGGCAGGGTCGAGGTGAACACTGAAGCTTTCTTT. The V and J genes are TRBV24-1 and TRBJ1-1; 8 bases agree with TRBD1. This CDR3 is 17 amino acids long. J lost 0 bases, V lost 11 bases, and 16 bases had no gene match. Per the germline V gene, CDR1 is KGHDR and CDR2 is SFDVKD.

V and J are TRBV4-3 and TRBJ2-1; D gene ambiguous. V gave up 2 bases and J gave up 7 bases, with 9 bases separating them. In germline, CDR1 is LGHNA, CDR2 YSLEER. CDR3 length: 13 amino acids. CDR3 residues: CASSQPGGNEQFF. CDR3 bases: TGCGCCAGCAGCCAACCAGGTGGGAATGAGCAGTTCTTC.